These 28 T cell receptor beta chains were all obtained from the same sample, sequenced in a study of CD8 T cells in ankylosing spondylitis. In TCRdb, the 5' RACE reads were re-called with MiXCR into one record per CDR3 protein. The table lists about 200,000 distinct CDR3 sequences, roughly 25% of them singletons. The sample taken for sequencing was blood, either unsorted or a sorted T cell fraction (not recorded which). The receptors shown here come from a male donor with ankylosing spondylitis or in good health (not recorded which).

Ten or more counts support this clonotype. V usage is TRBV12-3 or TRBV12-4 and J usage is TRBJ2-1; no clear D. CDR3 size: 15 residues. Trimming left V 10 bases short and J 0 bases short, with 16 bases between. CDR3 coding DNA: TGTGCCACCGAACCGCGAGGTTCCTCCTACAATGAGCAGTTCTTC. Its protein product is CATEPRGSSYNEQFF.

This clonotype was found many times. The chain couples TRBV9 to TRBJ2-6, with unresolved D. Per the germline V gene, CDR1 is SGDLS and CDR2 is YYNGEE. V was shortened by 0 bases and J by 0 bases, with 13 bases between the two germline ends. The CDR3 extends over 18 amino acids. CDR3 sequence reads: CASSVGGSLRSGANVLTF. The DNA of the CDR3 is TGTGCCAGCAGCGTAGGAGGCAGCCTCCGCTCTGGGGCCAACGTCCTGACTTTC.

The CDR3 sequence is CASSLWPGGTYEQYF. DNA of the CDR3: TGTGCCAGCAGTTTATGGCCGGGGGGGACCTACGAGCAGTACTTC. V and J are TRBV27 and TRBJ2-7; TRBD2 agrees at 8 bases. The CDR3 covers 15 residues. Germline trimming cut 1 base from V and 2 bases from J; bases unmatched to any gene: 4. Germline assignment: CDR1 MNHEY and CDR2 SMNVEV (reference sequence).

The sample holds a few counts of this clonotype. This chain connects TRBV29-1 to TRBJ2-3; TRBD1 is a possible D gene (6 bases). The CDR3 sequence is 14 residues long. Germline V lookup: CDR1 SQVTM, CDR2 ANQGSEA. Trimming removed 6 bases at V and 0 bases at J, with 13 bases between. This CDR3 is CSVNRQASTDTQYF. Written as DNA, the CDR3 is TGCAGCGTGAACCGACAGGCTAGCACAGATACGCAGTATTTT.

The chain carries TRBV15 and TRBJ1-5; no clear D gene. Germline V lookup: CDR1 LNHNV, CDR2 YYDKDF (reference sequence). V gave up 3 bases and J gave up 5 bases, with 11 bases separating them. The CDR3 loop spans 14 amino acids. Here the CDR3 reads CATSRAGEYQPQHF. The CDR3, as DNA: TGTGCCACCAGCAGGGCCGGTGAGTATCAGCCCCAGCATTTT.

This clonotype has a count of ten or more. The rearrangement uses TRBV29-1 and TRBJ2-7, with a possible D match to TRBD1 (5 bases). Germline V gene lookup returns CDR1 SQVTM and CDR2 ANQGSEA. This CDR3 region has 12 residues. The germline V and J ends were trimmed by 4 bases and 2 bases, with 9 bases remaining between them. The CDR3 DNA is TGCAGCGTTGTAGGGGCGGCCTACGAGCAGTACTTC. Its translation is CSVVGAAYEQYF.

This clonotype was counted only a few times. The chain combines TRBV10-3 with TRBJ2-1, with TRBD1 matching over 8 bases. Trimming at V came to 4 bases and at J to 7 bases, leaving 9 bases not matched to a gene. The V gene's germline CDR1 is ENHRY and CDR2 SYGVKD. The CDR3 extends over 15 amino acids. The CDR3 region is CAISVDRGGSNEQFF. The CDR3 nucleotides read TGTGCCATCAGTGTAGACAGGGGCGGCTCGAATGAGCAGTTCTTC.

This clonotype appeared many times. The rearrangement uses TRBV5-6 and TRBJ2-1; 9 positions agree with TRBD2. Germline CDR1 reads SGHDT; CDR2 reads YYEEEE. The CDR3 consists of 16 residues. Losses at the gene ends were 0 bases for V and 4 bases for J; bases not matched to a gene: 5. CDR3 protein: CASSLVSLAGYNEQFF. The CDR3 DNA follows: TGTGCCAGCAGCTTGGTTTCCCTAGCGGGGTACAATGAGCAGTTCTTC.

This clonotype occurred many times. The rearrangement uses TRBV29-1 and TRBJ2-1, with 9 nucleotides matching TRBD2. The ends lost 6 bases at V and 8 bases at J; junction bases unmatched: 8. CDR1 is SQVTM and CDR2 is ANQGSEA in the germline V gene. CDR3 length equals 13 residues. The CDR3 loop is CSVLAGPSDEQFF. The DNA of the CDR3 is TGCAGCGTACTAGCGGGTCCTTCGGATGAGCAGTTCTTC.

This clonotype was picked up many times. The chain combines TRBV20-1 with TRBJ2-5, with 7 positions matching TRBD2. Germline lookup yields CDR1 DFQATT and CDR2 SNEGSKA (reference sequence). CDR3 length: 15 residues. V shed 6 bases, J shed 5 bases, and the junction held 15 bases outside the gene matches. CDR3 nucleotide sequence: TGCAGTGCCGGCCGGGCTAGCGGAACCCGGGAGACCCAGTACTTC. As protein: CSAGRASGTRETQYF.

This clonotype occurred many times. This sequence joins TRBV5-1 and TRBJ1-2; the match to TRBD1 covers 8 bases. The CDR3 has 14 residues. The J segment lost 3 bases and the V segment lost 4 bases, leaving 5 bases of the junction unmatched. CDR1 SGHRS and CDR2 YFSETQ come from the germline V gene. The CDR3 DNA follows: TGCGCCAGCAGCGTGCAGGGGGCTCACTATGGCTACACCTTC. Translating gives CASSVQGAHYGYTF.

The table lists this clonotype with a few counts. The V gene is TRBV6-6, the J gene TRBJ1-2; 8 nucleotides match TRBD1. J was trimmed by 8 bases and V by 6 bases; bases with no gene match: 5. Germline V lookup: CDR1 MNHNY, CDR2 SVGAGI (reference sequence). The CDR3 loop spans 12 amino acids. The CDR3 nucleotides read TGTGCCAGCAGCCCTGGGACAGGAGGCTACACCTTC. The encoded protein is CASSPGTGGYTF.

The CDR3 is CSAKKHLAGNSYNEQFF. CDR3 nucleotides: TGCAGTGCTAAAAAGCACCTAGCGGGAAACTCCTACAATGAGCAGTTCTTC. The chain links TRBV20-1 to TRBJ2-1; 9 positions match TRBD2. The V segment lost 4 bases and the J segment 0 bases; nucleotides outside the gene matches: 10. CDR3 length: 17 residues. Per the germline V gene, CDR1 is DFQATT and CDR2 is SNEGSKA (reference sequence).

Written as DNA, the CDR3 is TGTGCCAGCAGCTTAGGCCCAGGGATAGACATTCAGTACTTC. This encodes CASSLGPGIDIQYF. The rearrangement links TRBV7-6 to TRBJ2-4; tentatively, D is TRBD1 (5 bases). Per germline, CDR1 SGHVS and CDR2 FNYEAQ. Trimming stripped 1 base from V and 8 bases from J, with 12 bases between. CDR3 length: 14 amino acids.

In its sample, this clonotype was seen a few times. This chain joins TRBV27 and TRBJ2-3, with 11 bases fitting TRBD1. The CDR3 is made up of 15 amino acids. CDR1 and CDR2 from the germline V gene are MNHEY and SMNVEV (reference sequence). V dropped 4 bases and J dropped 7; count of bases not matched to a gene: 7. Here the CDR3 DNA reads TGTGCCAGCAGTTACACCGGGACAGGGGGTTATACGCAGTATTTT. Encoded protein: CASSYTGTGGYTQYF.

V is TRBV27 and J is TRBJ2-7; D gene ambiguous. Germline CDR1 MNHEY, CDR2 SMNVEV (reference sequence). The CDR3 runs 10 residues. V was clipped by 3 bases and J by 12 bases, with 9 bases between them. DNA for the CDR3: TGTGCCAGCAGTTTCGTCCGCGGGTACTTC. Amino acid sequence: CASSFVRGYF.

This clonotype appeared once. V is TRBV29-1 and J is TRBJ1-5; D is undetermined. Germline V lookup: CDR1 SQVTM, CDR2 ANQGSEA. Trimming removed 6 bases from V and 3 bases from J, with 12 bases in between. This CDR3 has 13 amino acids. The CDR3 DNA reads TGCAGCGTATCCGACGGATCCAATCAGCCCCAGCATTTT. Amino acids: CSVSDGSNQPQHF.

This clonotype was detected many times. The chain has TRBV5-1 and TRBJ1-6, with D unclear. Germline lookup yields CDR1 SGHRS and CDR2 YFSETQ. V was trimmed by 4 bases and J by 8 bases, leaving 19 bases between them. This CDR3 has 16 amino acids. DNA of the CDR3: TGCGCCAGCAGCCCCCGGTCTCCGGTAGTGGATTCACCCCTCCACTTT. Translating gives CASSPRSPVVDSPLHF. The full variable domain, completed using reference TRBV5-1 and TRBJ1-6, is KAGVTQTPRYLIKTRGQQVTLSCSPISGHRSVSWYQQTPGQGLQFLFEYFSETQRNKGNFPGRFSGRQFSNSRSEMNVSTLELGDSALYLCASSPRSPVVDSPLHFGNGTRLTVT.

This clonotype came up many times. V usage is TRBV2 and J usage is TRBJ2-7; the D gene is possibly TRBD2 (6 bases). Looked up from germline, CDR1 is SNHLY and CDR2 is FYNNEI. The length of the CDR3 is 16 residues. With 2 bases removed from V and 6 bases from J, the gap between germline ends came to 20 bases. The CDR3 DNA reads TGTGCCAGCAGTGAAAGTTCCGGGGCTCGGGGGAGCGAGCAGTACTTC. It encodes CASSESSGARGSEQYF.

This clonotype was observed many times. V and J are TRBV5-5 and TRBJ1-5; D remains unclear. V shed 2 bases and J shed 4 bases, with 7 bases lying between them. Germline lookup yields CDR1 SGHKS and CDR2 YYEKEE (reference sequence). The CDR3 is 13 amino acids. The CDR3 protein is CASSFGGNQPQHF. DNA of the CDR3: TGTGCCAGCAGCTTCGGTGGGAATCAGCCCCAGCATTTT.

This clonotype has ten or more counts. One junction end does not reproduce the germline sequence, and a read error may be involved. J is TRBJ2-1 and V is TRBV7-7; D is possibly TRBD2 (7 bases). This CDR3 comprises 16 residues. Germline V gene sequence: CDR1 SSHAT, CDR2 FNYEAQ (reference sequence). This chain's CDR3 is CASSLGSGTTYNEQFF. CDR3 bases: TGTGCTAGCAGCTTAGGAAGCGGGACAACCTACAATGAGCAGTTCTTC.

This clonotype occurred many times. The V and J genes are TRBV6-5 and TRBJ2-5, with D possibly matching TRBD2 (5 bases). V dropped 2 bases and J dropped 5 bases, with 9 bases sitting between them. Looked up from germline, CDR1 is MNHEY and CDR2 is SVGAGI. This CDR3 is 13 amino acids long. The CDR3 sequence: CASSYRERETQYF. As DNA, the CDR3 is TGTGCCAGCAGTTACAGGGAGCGGGAGACCCAGTACTTC.

This clonotype was counted at least ten times. This chain uses TRBV12-3 or TRBV12-4 with TRBJ1-3; 7 bases map to TRBD1. The CDR3 has 15 residues. V shed 2 bases and J 1 base; nucleotides not matched to a gene: 2. The CDR3 loop reads CASSLSGQSGNTIYF. Written as DNA, the CDR3 is TGTGCCAGCAGTTTATCGGGACAGTCTGGAAACACCATATATTTT.

This rearrangement joins TRBV20-1 to TRBJ2-5; the D gene could be TRBD1 or TRBD2 (5 bases each). Germline loops: CDR1 DFQATT, CDR2 SNEGSKA (reference sequence). This CDR3 spans 14 amino acids. V shed 6 bases and J shed 2 bases, with 16 bases lying between them. Written as DNA, the CDR3 is TGCAGTGCCAACAAACCGGGGCTTCAAGAGACCCAGTACTTC. Translating gives CSANKPGLQETQYF.

This clonotype was counted at least ten times. V is TRBV9 and J is TRBJ2-2, with D perhaps matching TRBD2 (5 bases). Trimming stripped 4 bases from V and 5 bases from J, with 12 bases between. This CDR3 is built from 14 residues. CDR1 is SGDLS, CDR2 YYNGEE, per germline. The chain's CDR3 is CASSSLRGTGELFF. For the CDR3, the DNA is TGTGCCAGCAGCAGCCTCCGGGGTACCGGGGAGCTGTTTTTT.

On this clonotype itself: This CDR3 fails to terminate in the conserved phenylalanine or tryptophan, so it likely reflects a read error. The chain couples TRBV6-1 to TRBJ1-1; possible D gene TRBD1, 5 bases. Germline CDR1 is MNHNS and CDR2 is SASEGT. V dropped 6 bases and J dropped 2 bases, with 10 bases sitting between them. This CDR3 region has 13 residues. In nucleotides, the CDR3 is TGTGCCAGCAGGCGGACAATCAACACTGAAGCTTTCCTT. Its protein is CASRRTINTEAFL.

This clonotype was picked up many times. The chain couples TRBV20-1 to TRBJ2-7, with TRBD2 matching over 7 bases. V lost 3 bases and J lost 1; bases outside the gene matches: 6. Germline V gives CDR1 DFQATT, CDR2 SNEGSKA (reference sequence). This CDR3 comprises 14 residues. CDR3 DNA: TGCAGTGCTAGCCGGGGGGTACGGTCCTACGAGCAGTACTTC. Translated, it gives CSASRGVRSYEQYF.

As to this clonotype: Germline and junction disagree at one end, which may indicate a read error. The rearrangement joins TRBV7-2 to TRBJ2-1, with 10 bases identical to TRBD2. CDR3 length: 17 amino acids. Germline V lookup: CDR1 SGHTA, CDR2 FQGNSA. The CDR3 DNA is TGTCCCAGCAGCTTACGGGCTAGCGGGAGTTCCTACAATGAGCAGTTCTTC. Translating it yields CPSSLRASGSSYNEQFF.